Following are 25 T cell receptor beta chains from one sample sequenced in a study of shared clonotypes between healthy human individuals. The protocol was immunoSEQ multiplex PCR, while the TCRdb copy is restricted to in-frame clones and leaves out a portion. In the table there are some 510,000 clones, 79% of which are singletons. The material sequenced was PBMCs. These receptor sequences come from a woman between 40 and 50 years old in good health. Some clones in this sample may be carry-over from other donors' samples.

The gene calls are TRBV7-9 and TRBJ2-7; TRBD2 agrees at 7 bases. The CDR3 spans 14 residues. CDR1 and CDR2 (germline): SEHNR, FQNEAQ (reference sequence). V gave up 0 bases and J gave up 2 bases; unmatched junction bases: 1. CDR3 region: CASSLAGGAYEQYF. In DNA, the CDR3 is TGTGCCAGCAGCTTAGCGGGAGGGGCCTACGAGCAGTACTTC.

The chain links TRBV28 to TRBJ1-2, with 10 bases identical to TRBD1. V lost 2 bases, J lost 5 bases, and 8 bases stayed unmatched. CDR1 and CDR2 from the germline V gene are MDHEN and SYDVKM. The CDR3 has 16 amino acids. CDR3 sequence: CASSLEGQGNKYGYTF. In nucleotides, the CDR3 is TGTGCCAGCAGTTTAGAGGGACAGGGGAATAAGTATGGCTACACCTTC.

The chain employs TRBV10-3 and TRBJ1-1; 7 bases line up with TRBD1. CDR1 is ENHRY, CDR2 SYGVKD, per germline. The CDR3 has 13 residues. V dropped 8 bases and J dropped 4; count of bases not matched to a gene: 7. The CDR3 region has the DNA TGTGCCATCGCCGGGACAGCGGGCACTGAAGCTTTCTTT. Residues: CAIAGTAGTEAFF.

In its sample, this clone was seen a few times. CDR3 protein: CASKGQSGTTNEKLFF. The CDR3 coding sequence is TGTGCCAGTAAGGGACAGTCAGGAACAACTAATGAAAAACTGTTTTTT. This rearrangement joins TRBV19 to TRBJ1-4; 7 bases fit TRBD1. The CDR3 runs 16 residues. Germline loops: CDR1 LNHDA, CDR2 SQIVND (reference sequence). V was clipped by 7 bases and J by 0 bases; unmatched bases: 8.

V usage is TRBV4-1 and J usage is TRBJ2-7; 14 nucleotides align to TRBD2. J was trimmed by 4 bases and V by 4 bases; bases with no gene match: 12. This CDR3 is built from 18 residues. Germline V CDR1 and CDR2: MGHRA, YSYEKL. CDR3 residues: CASSRGLAGGAKGYEQYF. Here the CDR3 DNA reads TGCGCCAGCAGCCGAGGACTAGCGGGAGGTGCTAAAGGATACGAGCAGTACTTC.

The genes are TRBV6-1 and TRBJ2-1; 9 positions match TRBD1. The CDR3 totals 15 residues. J lost 1 base, V lost 8 bases, and 6 bases had no gene match. Germline V gene lookup returns CDR1 MNHNS and CDR2 SASEGT. The CDR3 is CASLLTGGSYNEQFF. For the CDR3, the DNA is TGTGCCAGCCTCCTGACAGGGGGGTCCTACAATGAGCAGTTCTTC.

The V call is TRBV19, the J call TRBJ1-1; D unresolved. The CDR3 contains 15 residues. Germline CDR1 reads LNHDA; CDR2 reads SQIVND (reference sequence). V was clipped by 0 bases and J by 4 bases, with 12 bases between them. This CDR3 reads CASSIDPSPGTEAFF. Written as DNA, the CDR3 is TGTGCCAGTAGTATAGATCCGTCCCCGGGCACTGAAGCTTTCTTT.

The CDR3 nucleotides read TGTGCCAGCAGCTTGGACACCTCCTACGAGCAGTACTTC. As protein: CASSLDTSYEQYF. The chain has TRBV7-9 and TRBJ2-7, with a tentative D call TRBD1 (5 bases). This CDR3 is 13 amino acids long. Trimming pared 3 bases from V and 0 bases from J, leaving 6 bases between. The V gene's germline CDR1 is SEHNR and CDR2 FQNEAQ (reference sequence).

The chain uses TRBV5-4 and TRBJ1-2; possible D gene TRBD1, 5 bases. From germline, CDR1 is SGHNT and CDR2 YYREEE (reference sequence). Trimming took 4 bases from V and 3 from J, leaving 13 bases between them. This CDR3 has 14 residues. The CDR3 nucleotides read TGTGCCAGCAGCCAAGAGGGACGGGACTATGGCTACACCTTC. This codes for CASSQEGRDYGYTF.

The gene calls are TRBV28 and TRBJ2-6; perhaps TRBD1 as D (5 bases). Trimming stripped 4 bases from V and 2 bases from J, with 12 bases between. Germline CDR1 and CDR2: MDHEN and SYDVKM. The length of the CDR3 is 16 residues. The CDR3 loop reads CASSWGWGTGANVLTF. CDR3 sequence (DNA): TGTGCCAGCAGTTGGGGATGGGGCACTGGGGCCAACGTCCTGACTTTC. Together with reference TRBV28 and TRBJ2-6, the CDR3 gives the full variable domain: DVKVTQSSRYLVKRTGEKVFLECVQDMDHENMFWYRQDPGLGLRLIYFSYDVKMKEKGDIPEGYSVSREKKERFSLILESASTNQTSMYLCASSWGWGTGANVLTFGAGSRLTVL.

The V gene is TRBV28, the J gene TRBJ2-1; 13 positions agree with TRBD2. Germline CDR1 MDHEN, CDR2 SYDVKM. This CDR3 spans 18 amino acids. V lost 4 bases and J lost 5; bases outside the gene matches: 11. The chain's CDR3 is CASSSFELAGGPHNEQFF. The CDR3 region has the DNA TGTGCCAGCAGTTCTTTCGAACTAGCGGGAGGGCCACACAATGAGCAGTTCTTC.

DNA for the CDR3: TGTGCCAGCTCACCGGGCGGAGCAACTAATGAAAAACTGTTTTTT. The encoded protein is CASSPGGATNEKLFF. The J gene is TRBJ1-4, the V gene TRBV18; D gene uncertain. Trimming removed 3 bases at V and 0 bases at J, with 8 bases between. The germline CDR1 and CDR2 sequences are KGHSH and LQKENI. The CDR3 has 15 residues. Supplemented by reference TRBV18 and TRBJ1-4, the full variable domain reads NAGVMQNPRHLVRRRGQEARLRCSPMKGHSHVYWYRQLPEEGLKFMVYLQKENIIDESGMPKERFSAEFPKEGPSILRIQQVVRGDSAAYFCASSPGGATNEKLFFGSGTQLSVL.

This chain uses TRBV12-5 with TRBJ2-5; D may match TRBD1 or TRBD2 (6 bases each). The V and J ends lost 7 bases and 5 bases respectively, with 11 bases between them. The CDR3 has 12 residues. Germline V gene sequence: CDR1 LGHNT, CDR2 FRNRAP. The DNA for the CDR3 is TGTGCTAGTGCGGGGGCGGGGGAGACCCAGTACTTC. Translation: CASAGAGETQYF.

The gene calls are TRBV18 and TRBJ2-7, with TRBD1 identical over 7 bases. Germline CDR1 KGHSH, CDR2 LQKENI. The CDR3 has 12 residues. The trim removed 4 bases at V and 10 bases at J, leaving 7 bases unmatched. The CDR3 loop reads CASSLDRDGQYF. CDR3 coding DNA: TGTGCCAGCTCACTAGACAGGGACGGACAGTACTTC.

This sequence joins TRBV7-2 and TRBJ2-7; 10 nucleotides align to TRBD1. The V gene's germline CDR1 is SGHTA and CDR2 FQGNSA. Trimming cost V 8 bases and J 4 bases; bases outside gene matches: 8. The CDR3 totals 14 residues. The CDR3 protein is CASARDRGLYEQYF. In nucleotides, the CDR3 is TGTGCCAGCGCCAGAGACAGGGGGCTTTACGAGCAGTACTTC. Together with reference TRBV7-2 and TRBJ2-7, the CDR3 gives the full variable domain: GAGVSQSPSNKVTEKGKDVELRCDPISGHTALYWYRQSLGQGLEFLIYFQGNSAPDKSGLPSDRFSAERTGGSVSTLTIQRTQQEDSAVYLCASARDRGLYEQYFGPGTRLTVT.

This clone was detected only a few times. V and J are TRBV6-5 and TRBJ1-5, with 9 bases fitting TRBD1. Looked up from germline, CDR1 is MNHEY and CDR2 is SVGAGI. Unmatched junction bases numbered 4, after V lost 2 bases and J lost 5 bases. The CDR3 is 15 residues long. The CDR3 sequence: CASSYTGGPDQPQHF. CDR3 nucleotide sequence: TGTGCCAGCAGTTACACAGGGGGCCCCGATCAGCCCCAGCATTTT.

This clone appeared a single time. The chain uses TRBV29-1 and TRBJ1-1; the match to TRBD1 covers 7 bases. The V gene's germline CDR1 is SQVTM and CDR2 ANQGSEA. Trimming at V came to 7 bases and at J to 4 bases, leaving 9 bases not matched to a gene. This CDR3 is 13 amino acids long. CDR3 loop: CSGQGGWGTEAFF. The CDR3 DNA sequence: TGCAGCGGACAAGGGGGCTGGGGCACTGAAGCTTTCTTT.

This clone showed up just a few times. This chain uses TRBV5-1 with TRBJ2-5; D call uncertain. The CDR3 sequence is 15 residues long. Germline CDR1 is SGHRS and CDR2 is YFSETQ. Trimming stripped 0 bases from V and 5 bases from J, with 14 bases between. The CDR3 coding sequence is TGCGCCAGCAGCTTGGCCCCCGTTTTTCGGGAGACCCAGTACTTC. This encodes CASSLAPVFRETQYF.

The chain is built from TRBV6-5 and TRBJ2-7; D is possibly TRBD1 (6 bases). Trimming removed 6 bases at V and 1 base at J, with 13 bases between. The germline V gene encodes CDR1 MNHEY and CDR2 SVGAGI. The length of the CDR3 is 14 residues. This CDR3 reads CASRGQPSSYEQYF. CDR3 in DNA: TGTGCCAGCAGAGGACAGCCGTCGTCCTACGAGCAGTACTTC.

The table lists this clone with a few counts. This chain joins TRBV10-2 and TRBJ2-7; the D gene is possibly TRBD1 (5 bases). With 6 bases removed from V and 2 bases from J, the gap between germline ends came to 8 bases. CDR1 and CDR2 from the germline V gene are WSHSY and SAAADI. The CDR3 spans 12 residues. Here the CDR3 reads CASRDNPYEQYF. The CDR3, as DNA: TGCGCCAGCAGGGACAACCCCTACGAGCAGTACTTC.

The gene calls are TRBV5-6 and TRBJ2-1; a weak D match, TRBD1 (6 bases). Between the trimmed V and J ends, which lost 1 base and 4 bases, there was a span of 12 bases. The CDR3 has 15 residues. The germline V gene has CDR1 SGHDT and CDR2 YYEEEE. This CDR3 reads CASSLSGQGYNEQFF. CDR3 in DNA: TGTGCCAGCAGCTTGTCCGGGCAGGGGTACAATGAGCAGTTCTTC.

The rearrangement uses TRBV9 and TRBJ2-1, with no clear D. V was clipped by 4 bases and J by 0 bases, with 14 bases between them. The CDR3 runs to 16 residues. CDR1 SGDLS and CDR2 YYNGEE come from the germline V gene. CDR3 bases: TGTGCCAGCAGCCCGGTGGGCGTCAGCTCCTACAATGAGCAGTTCTTC. It is translated as CASSPVGVSSYNEQFF.

The chain is built from TRBV14 and TRBJ1-1, with unresolved D. Germline V gene lookup returns CDR1 SGHDN and CDR2 FVKESK. V shed 1 base and J shed 4 bases, with 7 bases lying between them. This CDR3 has 13 amino acids. CDR3 amino acids: CASSQVDGTEAFF. The CDR3, as DNA: TGTGCCAGCAGCCAAGTAGACGGCACTGAAGCTTTCTTT.

Remarks on this clone: Distinct nucleotide sequences in the sample also encode this CDR3. The V call is TRBV19, the J call TRBJ2-1, with D hard to call. The CDR3 loop spans 11 amino acids. V was cut by 8 bases and J by 8 bases, with 10 bases left in between. The germline CDR1 and CDR2 sequences are LNHDA and SQIVND (reference sequence). Written as DNA, the CDR3 is TGTGCCAGTGACAAAGGTTATGAGCAGTTCTTC. Residues: CASDKGYEQFF.

This chain joins TRBV28 and TRBJ1-2; no definite D call. The V and J ends lost 5 bases and 1 base respectively, with 5 bases between them. From germline, CDR1 is MDHEN and CDR2 SYDVKM. The CDR3 extends over 12 amino acids. The CDR3 nucleotides are TGTGCCAGCAGTAGTCATAACTATGGCTACACCTTC. This encodes CASSSHNYGYTF.